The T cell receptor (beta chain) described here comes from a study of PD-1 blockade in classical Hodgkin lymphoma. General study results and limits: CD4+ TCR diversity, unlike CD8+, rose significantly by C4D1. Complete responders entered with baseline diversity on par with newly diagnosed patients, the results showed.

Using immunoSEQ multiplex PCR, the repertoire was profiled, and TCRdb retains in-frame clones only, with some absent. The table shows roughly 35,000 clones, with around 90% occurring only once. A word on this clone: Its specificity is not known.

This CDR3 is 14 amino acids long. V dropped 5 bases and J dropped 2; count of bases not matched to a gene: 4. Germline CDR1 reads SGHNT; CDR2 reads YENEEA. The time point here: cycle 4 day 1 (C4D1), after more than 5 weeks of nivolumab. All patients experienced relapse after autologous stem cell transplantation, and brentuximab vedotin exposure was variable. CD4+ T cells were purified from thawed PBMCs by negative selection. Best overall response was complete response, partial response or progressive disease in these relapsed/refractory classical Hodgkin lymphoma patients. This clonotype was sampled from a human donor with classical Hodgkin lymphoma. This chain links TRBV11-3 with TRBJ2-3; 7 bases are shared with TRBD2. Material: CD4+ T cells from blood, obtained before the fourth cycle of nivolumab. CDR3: CASSRGLLTDTQYF. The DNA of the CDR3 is TGTGCCAGCAGCCGGGGACTACTCACAGATACGCAGTATTTT.